The T cell receptor (beta chain) under discussion was sequenced for a study of blood T cell repertoires in COVID-19. Trimming took 5 bases from V and 4 from J, leaving 6 bases between them. The germline CDR1 and CDR2 sequences are MDHEN and SYDVKM. This CDR3 comprises 11 residues. TCRdb's copy holds only in-frame clones and misses some; the assay was immunoSEQ multiplex PCR. The data show 280,000 or so clones, about 87% seen once. Material for sequencing was peripheral blood. The receptor was derived from a woman in her twenties or thirties who had recovered from COVID-19. This chain joins TRBV28 and TRBJ2-7, with D tentatively TRBD2 (5 bases). The CDR3 loop is CASSPGYEQYF. DNA of the CDR3: TGTGCCAGCAGTCCGGGGTACGAGCAGTACTTC.